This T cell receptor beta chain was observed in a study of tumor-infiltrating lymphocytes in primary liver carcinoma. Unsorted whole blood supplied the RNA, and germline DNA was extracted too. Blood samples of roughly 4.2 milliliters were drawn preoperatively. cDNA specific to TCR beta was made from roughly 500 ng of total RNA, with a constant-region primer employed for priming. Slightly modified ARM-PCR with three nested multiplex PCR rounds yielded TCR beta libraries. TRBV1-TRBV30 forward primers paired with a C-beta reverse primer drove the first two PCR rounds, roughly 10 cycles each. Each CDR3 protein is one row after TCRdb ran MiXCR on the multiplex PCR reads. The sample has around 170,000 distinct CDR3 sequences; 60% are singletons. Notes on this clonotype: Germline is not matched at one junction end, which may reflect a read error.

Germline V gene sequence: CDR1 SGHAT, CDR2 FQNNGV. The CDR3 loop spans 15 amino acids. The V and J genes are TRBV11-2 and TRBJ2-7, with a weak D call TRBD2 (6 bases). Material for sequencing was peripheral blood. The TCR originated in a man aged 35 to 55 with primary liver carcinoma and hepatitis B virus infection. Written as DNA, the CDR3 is TGTGTCAGCAGCTTAGCTGGCGGGGCGGGCTACGGGCAGTACTTC. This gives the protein CVSSLAGGAGYGQYF.